This T cell receptor beta chain emerged from a study of blood T cells in healthy people across ages. Overall study results and limits: Naive CD4+ cell counts and diversity both ran higher in long-lived than in aged donors.

Each donor was a healthy Caucasian individual from Russia, aged about 6 to 95. Peripheral blood, 9.5 to 10 milliliters per donor, was collected. Total RNA, at least 6 micrograms per sample, came from PBMCs. For this clonotype: Its antigen is not identified.

Using a J-beta primer mix together with a sample-barcoded 5' primer, a second PCR was run for about 6 to 11 cycles. Each CDR3 protein gets one entry after TCRdb re-called the 5' RACE reads with MiXCR. The sample has around 1,000,000 distinct CDR3 sequences, approximately 38% seen once. The sequence was collected from a man younger than 35 in good health. Sequencing input: blood.

In DNA, the CDR3 is TGCAGTGCTAGAGAGGCACGGGGGGGGGACACTGAAGCTTTCTTT. It specifies CSAREARGGDTEAFF. The genes are TRBV20-1 and TRBJ1-1, with D perhaps matching TRBD1 (5 bases). V was trimmed by 0 bases and J by 3 bases, leaving 14 bases between them. Germline CDR1 DFQATT, CDR2 SNEGSKA (reference sequence). The CDR3 contains 15 residues.